Reported below is one TCR beta chain. The time point was: pre-sensitization, week 0. Treatment: therapeutic diphenylcyclopropenone sensitization with weekly scalp DPC. The CDR3 is made up of 15 amino acids. CDR1 SGHRS and CDR2 YFSETQ come from the germline V gene. The V gene end was trimmed by 3 bases and the J gene end by 7 bases; junction bases not matched to a gene: 9. This sample is part of a study of human T cells and chemical hapten exposure. TCRdb re-derived calls from the RACE reads in MiXCR, one entry per CDR3 protein. This sample carries roughly 80,000 distinct CDR3 sequences, about 14% of them seen once, and the ten largest clones take more than 3.5%.

This TCR came from a woman in her forties or fifties with alopecia areata. Some clones in this sample may be carry-over from other donors' samples. The sample in question was whole blood, obtained in connection with sensitization to the hapten diphenylcyclopropenone (DPC). The V call is TRBV5-1, the J call TRBJ2-1; 8 bases match TRBD2. DNA for the CDR3: TGCGCCAGCAGCTCGAGTCCCGGGACTAGTAATGAGCAGTTCTTC. This translates into CASSSSPGTSNEQFF.